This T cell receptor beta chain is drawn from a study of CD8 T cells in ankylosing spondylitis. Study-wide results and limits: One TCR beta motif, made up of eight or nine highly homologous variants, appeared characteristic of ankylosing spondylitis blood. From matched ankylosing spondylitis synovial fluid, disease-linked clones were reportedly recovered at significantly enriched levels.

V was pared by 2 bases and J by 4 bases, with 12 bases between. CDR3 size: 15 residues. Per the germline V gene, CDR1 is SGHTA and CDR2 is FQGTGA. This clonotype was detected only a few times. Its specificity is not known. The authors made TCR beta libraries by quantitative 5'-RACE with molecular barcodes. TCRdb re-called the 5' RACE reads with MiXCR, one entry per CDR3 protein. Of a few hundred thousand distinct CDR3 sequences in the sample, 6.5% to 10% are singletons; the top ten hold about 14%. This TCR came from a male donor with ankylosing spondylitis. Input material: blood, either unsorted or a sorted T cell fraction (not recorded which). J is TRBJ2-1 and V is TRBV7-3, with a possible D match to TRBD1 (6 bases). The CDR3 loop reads CASSLRSGVYNEQFF. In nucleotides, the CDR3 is TGTGCCAGCAGCTTACGTTCAGGGGTATACAATGAGCAGTTCTTC.